These 16 T cell receptor beta chains were all obtained from the same sample, sequenced in a study of blood T cell repertoires in COVID-19. Profiled with immunoSEQ multiplex PCR; TCRdb holds only in-frame clones, not every one. The table includes about 78,000 clones, roughly 88% detected once. The sample comprised peripheral blood. The receptors were gathered from a woman between 50 and 59 years old in a cohort sampled during active COVID-19.

This clone showed up just once. V and J are TRBV3-1 (or the pseudogene TRBV3-2) and TRBJ2-5; 8 bases are shared with TRBD1. Germline V gene data show CDR1 as LGHDT and CDR2 as YNNKEL (reference sequence). With V trimmed by 0 bases and J by 5 bases, 8 bases remained unmatched. The CDR3 is 16 amino acids. The CDR3 spells CASSQDSTGGSETQYF. The CDR3 DNA reads TGTGCCAGCAGCCAAGATAGTACAGGGGGGAGTGAGACCCAGTACTTC.

The chain is built from TRBV19 and TRBJ1-1; D is perhaps TRBD1 (6 bases). Germline CDR1 reads LNHDA; CDR2 reads SQIVND (reference sequence). The V and J ends lost 3 bases and 1 base respectively, with 12 bases between them. The CDR3 totals 15 residues. The CDR3 DNA sequence: TGTGCCAGTAGTATTTGGGACACCCCGAACACTGAAGCTTTCTTT. It codes for CASSIWDTPNTEAFF.

The chain uses TRBV11-2 and TRBJ2-1, with D perhaps matching TRBD1 (6 bases). Germline V gives CDR1 SGHAT, CDR2 FQNNGV. This CDR3 is built from 15 residues. V lost 5 bases and J lost 5, with 16 bases in between. This chain's CDR3 is CASSVYRVRDNEQFF. DNA for the CDR3: TGTGCCAGCAGCGTCTACAGGGTGAGGGACAATGAGCAGTTCTTC.

The chain combines TRBV11-3 with TRBJ2-1; 8 nucleotides align to TRBD1. The CDR3 runs to 16 residues. Trimming at V came to 1 base and at J to 4 bases, leaving 6 bases not matched to a gene. CDR1 is SGHNT and CDR2 is YENEEA in the germline V gene. The CDR3 region is CASSLGAGGKYNEQFF. The CDR3 bases are TGTGCCAGCAGCTTAGGGGCAGGGGGCAAATACAATGAGCAGTTCTTC. Filled out from reference TRBV11-3 and TRBJ2-1, the complete variable domain reads EAGVVQSPRYKIIEKKQPVAFWCNPISGHNTLYWYLQNLGQGPELLIRYENEEAVDDSQLPKDRFSAERLKGVDSTLKIQPAELGDSAVYLCASSLGAGGKYNEQFFGPGTRLTVL.

This rearrangement joins TRBV3-1 (or the pseudogene TRBV3-2) to TRBJ2-1; 9 bases align to TRBD1. This CDR3 is 15 amino acids long. The ends lost 2 bases at V and 4 bases at J; junction bases unmatched: 3. Germline-derived CDR1 and CDR2 are LGHDT and YNNKEL (reference sequence). The CDR3 is CASSQSGQGYNEQFF. DNA of the CDR3: TGTGCCAGCAGCCAATCAGGACAGGGGTACAATGAGCAGTTCTTC.

The sample holds one count of this clone. The rearrangement uses TRBV2 and TRBJ2-2; possibly TRBD1 for D (5 bases). Germline CDR1 SNHLY, CDR2 FYNNEI. This CDR3 comprises 13 residues. Between the trimmed V and J ends, which lost 8 bases and 4 bases, there was a span of 11 bases. The chain's CDR3 is CASGALATGELFF. Here the CDR3 DNA reads TGTGCCAGCGGGGCCTTAGCCACCGGGGAGCTGTTTTTT.

The chain recombines TRBV6-6 with TRBJ1-1; unclear D gene. Germline V gene data show CDR1 as MNHNY and CDR2 as SVGAGI (reference sequence). The CDR3 contains 18 residues. V dropped 5 bases and J dropped 5 bases, with 27 bases sitting between them. DNA of the CDR3: TGTGCCAGCAGTCCTCTACTGAGGGCTCCGGGCTTAGGAACTGAAGCTTTCTTT. Translation: CASSPLLRAPGLGTEAFF.

The CDR3 DNA is TGTGCCAGCAGAGCGGGTTTAGCCAAAAACATTCAGTACTTC. This codes for CASRAGLAKNIQYF. The chain recombines TRBV28 with TRBJ2-4, with TRBD2 as a possible D gene (6 bases). CDR1 is MDHEN and CDR2 is SYDVKM in the germline V gene. V lost 6 bases and J lost 0, with 9 bases in between. This CDR3 spans 14 amino acids. The whole variable domain, filled in from reference TRBV28 and TRBJ2-4, reads DVKVTQSSRYLVKRTGEKVFLECVQDMDHENMFWYRQDPGLGLRLIYFSYDVKMKEKGDIPEGYSVSREKKERFSLILESASTNQTSMYLCASRAGLAKNIQYFGAGTRLSVL.

The chain's CDR3 is CASSPPGQGSTQAFF. The DNA of the CDR3 is TGTGCCAGCTCACCACCGGGGCAGGGGTCTACCCAAGCTTTCTTT. The chain joins TRBV18 to TRBJ1-1; D may be TRBD1 (6 bases). Trimming cost V 0 bases and J 9 bases, with 17 bases left between them. Germline-derived CDR1 and CDR2 are KGHSH and LQKENI. This CDR3 contains 15 residues.

J is TRBJ2-7 and V is TRBV6-5, with 11 bases lining up with TRBD2. Germline values: CDR1 MNHEY, CDR2 SVGAGI. The CDR3 runs to 16 residues. The ends lost 2 bases at V and 2 bases at J; junction bases unmatched: 5. The CDR3 region is CASSYPGLAGPYEQYF. The CDR3 DNA is TGTGCCAGCAGTTACCCCGGACTAGCGGGTCCCTACGAGCAGTACTTC.

V and J are TRBV7-6 and TRBJ2-3; weak D call: TRBD1 (6 bases). The germline gives CDR1 SGHVS, CDR2 FNYEAQ. V was clipped by 1 base and J by 4 bases, with 15 bases between them. The CDR3 covers 16 residues. This CDR3 is CASSLGGGEGSDTQYF. CDR3 DNA sequence: TGTGCCAGCAGCTTAGGAGGGGGAGAGGGGTCAGATACGCAGTATTTT.

The chain couples TRBV7-3 to TRBJ2-1, with 8 bases fitting TRBD2. The germline gives CDR1 SGHTA, CDR2 FQGTGA. The CDR3 spans 15 residues. The ends lost 5 bases at V and 6 bases at J; junction bases unmatched: 9. The CDR3: CASSPQAGEANEQFF. The CDR3 DNA reads TGTGCCAGCAGCCCACAAGCGGGAGAGGCCAATGAGCAGTTCTTC.

The genes are TRBV7-9 and TRBJ2-1, with a weak D call TRBD1 (6 bases). The CDR3 has 16 amino acids. Germline V gene sequence: CDR1 SEHNR, CDR2 FQNEAQ (reference sequence). V dropped 5 bases and J dropped 3 bases, with 17 bases sitting between them. DNA for the CDR3: TGTGCCAGCAGCCTCTCCTGGGGGACACTCTACAATGAGCAGTTCTTC. The encoded protein is CASSLSWGTLYNEQFF.

The rearrangement links TRBV28 to TRBJ1-1, with D perhaps matching TRBD1 (5 bases). Trimming left V 6 bases short and J 3 bases short, with 14 bases between. Germline assignment: CDR1 MDHEN and CDR2 SYDVKM. The CDR3 loop spans 14 amino acids. The CDR3 reads CASRWEGGDTEAFF. In DNA form, the CDR3 reads TGTGCCAGCAGGTGGGAGGGAGGGGACACTGAAGCTTTCTTT. Variable domain in full (rest from reference TRBV28 and TRBJ1-1): DVKVTQSSRYLVKRTGEKVFLECVQDMDHENMFWYRQDPGLGLRLIYFSYDVKMKEKGDIPEGYSVSREKKERFSLILESASTNQTSMYLCASRWEGGDTEAFFGQGTRLTVV.

The chain has TRBV19 and TRBJ2-1; unclear D gene. Per the germline V gene, CDR1 is LNHDA and CDR2 is SQIVND (reference sequence). Between the trimmed V and J ends, which lost 5 bases and 2 bases, there was a span of 10 bases. The CDR3 extends over 14 amino acids. Written as DNA, the CDR3 is TGTGCCAGTAGTTTTGGCGGTCCCTACAATGAGCAGTTCTTC. Its translation is CASSFGGPYNEQFF.

The rearrangement joins TRBV3-1 (or the pseudogene TRBV3-2) to TRBJ2-3; D gene ambiguous. This CDR3 region has 14 residues. CDR1 is LGHDT, CDR2 YNNKEL, per germline (reference sequence). Trimming left V 0 bases short and J 8 bases short, with 12 bases between. CDR3 nucleotide sequence: TGTGCCAGCAGCCAAGAAACGGCTAGTGGTACGCAGTATTTT. Residues: CASSQETASGTQYF.